This T cell receptor (beta chain) was sequenced for a study of T cells in Graves' hyperthyroidism and ophthalmopathy. The diagnoses drew upon clinical symptoms, serum thyroxine and TRAb, thyroid ultrasound and orbital computed tomography. Amplification of TCR beta CDR3 regions was performed using RNA transcripts as template. The HTBI primer set was used in a first-round RT-PCR of the TCR CDR3. TCRdb recomputed calls from the multiplex PCR reads with MiXCR, one row per CDR3 protein. The sample consists of 250,000 to 300,000 distinct CDR3 sequences, roughly 13% of them appearing once. Study-wide findings and caveats: From stable hyperthyroidism, ophthalmopathy was set apart by a 13 V-J model. Model output signaled ophthalmopathy a median about 6.3 months ahead of onset.

Germline V gives CDR1 DFQATT, CDR2 SNEGSKA (reference sequence). The CDR3 loop spans 15 amino acids. Trimming took off 6 bases at V and 5 bases at J, with 20 bases between the two ends. This clonotype was detected only a few times. The antigen is undetermined. This clonotype was sampled from a woman aged 40 to 49 with Graves' hyperthyroidism. V gene TRBV20-1 combines with J gene TRBJ2-1; D is perhaps TRBD1 or TRBD2 (5 bases each). Sequencing was done on a sample of blood. The chain's CDR3 is CSAIDGRAEDNEQFF. The CDR3 nucleotides are TGCAGTGCCATAGATGGCAGGGCGGAGGACAATGAGCAGTTCTTC.